This TCR beta chain was identified in a study of early T cells in non-severe SARS-CoV-2 infection. Study overall: The input, bulk RNA from unsorted whole blood, was sequenced, and chains were unpaired.

CDR1 is MNHEY, CDR2 SMNVEV, per germline (reference sequence). V lost 6 bases and J 3 bases, leaving 11 bases between the germline ends. This CDR3 spans 13 amino acids. Separate cDNA molecules each had unique molecular identifiers attached to them. Each CDR3 protein gets one entry after TCRdb re-called the 5' RACE reads with MiXCR. The data contain approximately 60,000 distinct CDR3 sequences, around 12% of them singletons. Study-wide findings and caveats: Private and CD4 specificities were missed by VDJdb matching, which favored anti-spike CD8 responses.

A remark on this clonotype: Its cognate antigen is unknown.

This chain connects TRBV27 to TRBJ1-1; the D is unclear. The sample comprised whole blood. The receptor's source is an adult who was a healthcare worker with PCR-confirmed SARS-CoV-2 infection or an uninfected control (not recorded which). The DNA for the CDR3 is TGTGCCAGCAGCTTCGAATGGGACACTGAAGCTTTCTTT. This codes for CASSFEWDTEAFF.